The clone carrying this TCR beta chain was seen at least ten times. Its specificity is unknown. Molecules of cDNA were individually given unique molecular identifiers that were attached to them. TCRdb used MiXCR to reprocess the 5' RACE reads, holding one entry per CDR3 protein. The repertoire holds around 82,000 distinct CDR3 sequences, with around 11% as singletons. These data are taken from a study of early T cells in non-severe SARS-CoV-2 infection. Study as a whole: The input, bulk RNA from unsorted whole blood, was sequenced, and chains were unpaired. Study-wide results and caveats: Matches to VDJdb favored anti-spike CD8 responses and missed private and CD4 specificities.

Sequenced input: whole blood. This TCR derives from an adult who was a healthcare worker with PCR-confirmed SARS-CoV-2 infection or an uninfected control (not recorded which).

CDR3 sequence: CSASGLGSGELFF. DNA for the CDR3: TGCAGTGCTAGTGGGTTGGGGTCCGGGGAGCTGTTTTTT. This rearrangement joins TRBV20-1 to TRBJ2-2; no firm D call. The CDR3 runs to 13 residues. CDR1 is DFQATT, CDR2 SNEGSKA, per germline (reference sequence). The V end was cut by 3 bases, the J end by 6 bases, with 11 bases between.